The rows below give T cell receptor beta chains drawn from one sample of a study of regulatory T cells in long-lasting Graves disease. TCRdb processed the multiplex PCR reads anew with MiXCR; each CDR3 protein has one entry. The sample consists of 560,000 or so distinct CDR3 sequences, 15% to 20% of them appearing once. These data also featured in a second study, about T cells in Graves' hyperthyroidism and ophthalmopathy.

This material consisted of peripheral blood mononuclear cells (PBMCs), taken at new diagnosis, from a patient treated with antithyroid drugs. The origin of the receptors is a man aged 18 to 30 with Graves disease. Both conserved end residues are part of each CDR3. A D gene is named only where the DNA matches it firmly. Clone sizes are given selectively: once, few, many, or a class where the clone is expanded.

abundance: many; v_gene: TRBV18; d_gene: .; j_gene: TRBJ2-7; CDR3nt: TGTGCCAGCTCACCGATCCCGGGTCCCGACGGCGAGCAGTACTTC; CDR3aa: CASSPIPGPDGEQYF
abundance: few; v_gene: TRBV9; d_gene: .; j_gene: TRBJ2-5; CDR3nt: TGTGCCAGCAGCGGAGCCGTGAACACCCAGTACTTC; CDR3aa: CASSGAVNTQYF
abundance: few; v_gene: TRBV19; d_gene: TRBD2; j_gene: TRBJ2-7; CDR3nt: TGTGCCAGTAGTATTACACTAGCGGGAGCCGAGCAGTACTTC; CDR3aa: CASSITLAGAEQYF
abundance: many; v_gene: TRBV6-1; d_gene: TRBD1; j_gene: TRBJ1-1; CDR3nt: TGTGCCACCGGACAGGGAGGTTTCGGAGCTTTCTTT; CDR3aa: CATGQGGFGAFF
abundance: few; v_gene: TRBV27; d_gene: TRBD2; j_gene: TRBJ2-7; CDR3nt: TGTGCCAGCAGTGGAGAGCGGGAGGGCCCTTACGAGCAGTACTTC; CDR3aa: CASSGEREGPYEQYF
abundance: .; v_gene: TRBV10-3; d_gene: .; j_gene: TRBJ2-3; CDR3nt: TGTGCCATCAGTGTTGAGGGGCGAAGCACAGATACGCAGTATTTT; CDR3aa: CAISVEGRSTDTQYF
abundance: few; v_gene: TRBV12-3/TRBV12-4; d_gene: TRBD2; j_gene: TRBJ2-7; CDR3nt: TGTGCCAGCCGTATGTCGGGACTAGGAGTCGAGCAGTACTTC; CDR3aa: CASRMSGLGVEQYF
abundance: many; v_gene: TRBV27; d_gene: .; j_gene: TRBJ2-5; CDR3nt: TGTGCCAGCAGTTCCCGGCCCGGCAGGCGGTCTCAAGAGACCCAGTACTTC; CDR3aa: CASSSRPGRRSQETQYF
abundance: few; v_gene: TRBV29-1; d_gene: .; j_gene: TRBJ1-1; CDR3nt: TGCAGCGTTTGTAGTATGAACACTGAAGCTTTCTTT; CDR3aa: CSVCSMNTEAFF
abundance: .; v_gene: TRBV30; d_gene: .; j_gene: TRBJ1-2; CDR3nt: TGTGCCTGGACCGTTCAGGGAGAGTATGGCTACACCTTC; CDR3aa: CAWTVQGEYGYTF
abundance: few; v_gene: TRBV6-5; d_gene: .; j_gene: TRBJ1-5; CDR3nt: TGTGCCAGCAGTTCGGGGAATTACAAACGGCAGCCCCAGCATTTT; CDR3aa: CASSSGNYKRQPQHF
abundance: many; v_gene: TRBV20-1; d_gene: .; j_gene: TRBJ1-5; CDR3nt: TGCAGTGCTAGCGAGCGTTATAGCAATCAGCCCCAGCATTTT; CDR3aa: CSASERYSNQPQHF
abundance: many; v_gene: TRBV30; d_gene: .; j_gene: TRBJ1-3; CDR3nt: TGTGCCTTAACCAGGGGCCCTGGAAACACCATATATTTT; CDR3aa: CALTRGPGNTIYF
abundance: few; v_gene: TRBV20-1; d_gene: .; j_gene: TRBJ1-5; CDR3nt: TGCAGTGCTAGAGATCTTTATAGCAATCAGCCCCAGCATTTT; CDR3aa: CSARDLYSNQPQHF
abundance: many; v_gene: TRBV13; d_gene: TRBD2; j_gene: TRBJ2-1; CDR3nt: TGTGCCAGCAGCCGAGCCGGGACTAGCGGGAGCTATGAGCAGTTCTTC; CDR3aa: CASSRAGTSGSYEQFF
abundance: .; v_gene: TRBV4-1; d_gene: .; j_gene: TRBJ1-5; CDR3nt: TGTGCCAGCAGCCAGACCGTTTCTAGCAATCAGCCCCAGCATTTT; CDR3aa: CASSQTVSSNQPQHF
abundance: .; v_gene: TRBV27; d_gene: .; j_gene: TRBJ2-2; CDR3nt: TGTGCCAGCAGTTTTGGAAGGGGGGGCGGGGAGCTGTTTTTT; CDR3aa: CASSFGRGGGELFF
abundance: .; v_gene: TRBV27; d_gene: .; j_gene: TRBJ2-6; CDR3nt: TGTGCCAGCAGTTGGTCCGGGGGTTTTCCTGGGGCCAACGTCCTGACTTTC; CDR3aa: CASSWSGGFPGANVLTF
abundance: many; v_gene: TRBV15; d_gene: .; j_gene: TRBJ1-2; CDR3nt: TGTGCCACCAGCAGAGCCGTGGGGAGCGGCTATGGCTACACCTTC; CDR3aa: CATSRAVGSGYGYTF
abundance: many; v_gene: TRBV11-2; d_gene: TRBD1; j_gene: TRBJ2-7; CDR3nt: TGTGCCAGCAGCATGTCCAGGGGGCCCGTCTACGAGCAGTACTTC; CDR3aa: CASSMSRGPVYEQYF
abundance: many; v_gene: TRBV6-2/TRBV6-3; d_gene: .; j_gene: TRBJ2-3; CDR3nt: TGTGCCAGCAGTTACGGGAGGGGGGGCACAGATACGCAGTATTTT; CDR3aa: CASSYGRGGTDTQYF
abundance: few; v_gene: TRBV29-1; d_gene: TRBD1; j_gene: TRBJ2-7; CDR3nt: TGCAGCGTGGGACAGGTCCTTCGCGAGCAGTACTTC; CDR3aa: CSVGQVLREQYF
abundance: many; v_gene: TRBV6-2/TRBV6-3; d_gene: TRBD1; j_gene: TRBJ2-1; CDR3nt: TGTGCCAGCAGTACCCCCATTGGGACAGGGACCAATGAGCAGTTCTTC; CDR3aa: CASSTPIGTGTNEQFF
abundance: many; v_gene: TRBV20-1; d_gene: TRBD1; j_gene: TRBJ2-5; CDR3nt: TGCAGTGCTACTTGGGACAGGGGTGAGACCCAGTACTTC; CDR3aa: CSATWDRGETQYF
abundance: .; v_gene: TRBV7-2; d_gene: .; j_gene: TRBJ2-3; CDR3nt: TGTGCCAGCAGCTTAGGGGGAGTTAGCCTGATCACAGATACGCAGTATTTT; CDR3aa: CASSLGGVSLITDTQYF
abundance: .; v_gene: TRBV5-6; d_gene: TRBD2; j_gene: TRBJ2-3; CDR3nt: TGTGCCAGCAGCTTCGGACTAGCGGGAGTAGAAGATACGCAGTATTTT; CDR3aa: CASSFGLAGVEDTQYF
abundance: many; v_gene: TRBV3-1; d_gene: .; j_gene: TRBJ2-2; CDR3nt: TGTGCCAGCAGCCAACACAATACCGGGGAGCTGTTTTTT; CDR3aa: CASSQHNTGELFF
abundance: .; v_gene: TRBV28; d_gene: TRBD1; j_gene: TRBJ2-7; CDR3nt: TGTGCCAGCAGTTTATCGGGACAGGGTGTCGACGAGCAGTACTTC; CDR3aa: CASSLSGQGVDEQYF
abundance: few; v_gene: TRBV3-1; d_gene: TRBD2; j_gene: TRBJ2-1; CDR3nt: TGTGCCAGCAGCCACCCTCCCGGGCTAGCGGGCCTCAATGAGCAGTTCTTC; CDR3aa: CASSHPPGLAGLNEQFF
abundance: .; v_gene: TRBV18; d_gene: TRBD1; j_gene: TRBJ1-4; CDR3nt: TGTGCCAGCTCACCCCCGACAGGACAGGGTCCTGAAAAACTGTTTTTT; CDR3aa: CASSPPTGQGPEKLFF
abundance: .; v_gene: TRBV4-1; d_gene: .; j_gene: TRBJ2-1; CDR3nt: TGCGCCAGCAGCCGGCCCGCCAGGAGCTCCTACAATGAGCAGTTCTTC; CDR3aa: CASSRPARSSYNEQFF